Below are 32 T cell receptor beta chains sequenced from a single sample in a study of blood T cell repertoires in COVID-19. TCRdb's table, derived via immunoSEQ multiplex PCR, lists solely in-frame clones and lacks some. The table shows 15,000 to 20,000 clones, with 85% to 95% occurring only once. Material: peripheral blood. The receptor set was obtained from a human donor in a cohort sampled during active COVID-19.

The chain has TRBV11-2 and TRBJ1-2; D might be TRBD1 (6 bases). The CDR3 is 14 amino acids. Germline V gene data show CDR1 as SGHAT and CDR2 as FQNNGV. V was shortened by 4 bases and J by 8 bases, with 17 bases between the two germline ends. The CDR3 spells CASSSPGGGKGYTF. The DNA of the CDR3 is TGTGCCAGCAGCTCACCGGGGGGGGGCAAAGGCTACACCTTC. The complete variable domain, with remaining parts taken from reference TRBV11-2 and TRBJ1-2, reads EAGVAQSPRYKIIEKRQSVAFWCNPISGHATLYWYQQILGQGPKLLIQFQNNGVVDDSQLPKDRFSAERLKGVDSTLKIQPAKLEDSAVYLCASSSPGGGKGYTFGSGTRLTVV.

This rearrangement joins TRBV29-1 to TRBJ1-1; D gene unclear. Germline values: CDR1 SQVTM, CDR2 ANQGSEA. The length of the CDR3 is 10 residues. The V end lost 5 bases, the J end lost 3 bases, and 4 bases lay between the germline ends. CDR3 loop: CSVQDTEAFF. As DNA, the CDR3 is TGCAGCGTTCAGGACACTGAAGCTTTCTTT.

V usage is TRBV9 and J usage is TRBJ2-5, with TRBD2 matching 12 bases. The germline V gene has CDR1 SGDLS and CDR2 YYNGEE. The CDR3 sequence is 15 residues long. V dropped 4 bases and J dropped 3; count of bases not matched to a gene: 4. This CDR3 reads CASSPWTSGEETQYF. Here the CDR3 DNA reads TGTGCCAGCAGCCCCTGGACTAGCGGGGAAGAGACCCAGTACTTC. The whole variable domain, remainder taken from reference TRBV9 and TRBJ2-5, is DSGVTQTPKHLITATGQRVTLRCSPRSGDLSVYWYQQSLDQGLQFLIQYYNGEERAKGNILERFSAQQFPDLHSELNLSSLELGDSALYFCASSPWTSGEETQYFGPGTRLLVL.

The rearrangement uses TRBV6-5 and TRBJ1-6, with D possibly being TRBD1 (5 bases). CDR1 is MNHEY and CDR2 is SVGAGI in the germline V gene. Trimming shortened V by 2 bases and J by 8 bases, and 10 bases separated the two germline ends. The CDR3 sequence is 14 residues long. CDR3 nucleotide sequence: TGTGCCAGCAGTTACGTCGGGGGGGATTCACCCCTCCACTTT. It is translated as CASSYVGGDSPLHF.

The chain joins TRBV19 to TRBJ1-3, with unresolved D. The CDR3 sequence is 14 residues long. Trimming removed 3 bases from V and 8 bases from J, with 14 bases in between. Germline CDR1 and CDR2: LNHDA and SQIVND (reference sequence). The CDR3: CASSMGSMEDTIYF. The CDR3, as DNA: TGTGCCAGTAGTATGGGAAGCATGGAGGACACCATATATTTT.

J is TRBJ1-5 and V is TRBV30; D remains unclear. CDR1 and CDR2 (germline): GTSNPN, SVGIG (reference sequence). The CDR3 is 13 amino acids. V was shortened by 2 bases and J by 3 bases, with 8 bases between the two germline ends. Here the CDR3 DNA reads TGTGCCTGGAGTTTAGCCGCCAATCAGCCCCAGCATTTT. It codes for CAWSLAANQPQHF. The full variable domain, completed using reference TRBV30 and TRBJ1-5, is SQTIHQWPATLVQPVGSPLSLECTVEGTSNPNLYWYRQAAGRGLQLLFYSVGIGQISSEVPQNLSASRPQDRQFILSSKKLLLSDSGFYLCAWSLAANQPQHFGDGTRLSIL.

V is TRBV15 and J is TRBJ2-3; D ambiguous. V lost 4 bases and J lost 0, with 5 bases in between. There are 13 residues in the CDR3. Germline V gene lookup returns CDR1 LNHNV and CDR2 YYDKDF (reference sequence). CDR3 DNA sequence: TGTGCCACCAGCATATCCAGCACAGATACGCAGTATTTT. The encoded protein is CATSISSTDTQYF. Using reference TRBV15 and TRBJ2-3 for the parts outside the CDR3, the full variable domain is DAMVIQNPRYQVTQFGKPVTLSCSQTLNHNVMYWYQQKSSQAPKLLFHYYDKDFNNEADTPDNFQSRRPNTSFCFLDIRSPGLGDTAMYLCATSISSTDTQYFGPGTRLTVL.

This rearrangement joins TRBV7-9 to TRBJ2-7; 8 nucleotides match TRBD1. Germline values: CDR1 SEHNR, CDR2 FQNEAQ (reference sequence). This CDR3 is 21 amino acids long. V was clipped by 5 bases and J by 6 bases; unmatched bases: 30. CDR3 DNA sequence: TGTGCCAGCAGCACTACTTTGACAGGGGAATTTCGAGGAACGGGATTTCTCGAGCAGTACTTC. It encodes CASSTTLTGEFRGTGFLEQYF.

For this clone: A junction boundary mismatches the germline segment, possibly from a read error. The rearrangement joins TRBV19 to TRBJ2-7, with 7 positions matching TRBD2. The CDR3 covers 12 residues. The germline V gene has CDR1 LNHDA and CDR2 SQIVND (reference sequence). The CDR3 bases are TGTGCCAGTAGTGCGCCGGGACTACCGGCTGTATTC. Its protein is CASSAPGLPAVF.

This clone was picked up a small number of times. This chain connects TRBV19 to TRBJ2-7, with 9 bases fitting TRBD1. With V trimmed by 4 bases and J by 0 bases, 4 bases remained unmatched. This CDR3 is built from 15 residues. The V gene's germline CDR1 is LNHDA and CDR2 SQIVND (reference sequence). CDR3 nucleotides: TGTGCCAGTAGTAAGGGGACAGGGAACTCCTACGAGCAGTACTTC. As protein: CASSKGTGNSYEQYF. The entire variable domain, with the rest obtained from reference TRBV19 and TRBJ2-7, is as follows: DGGITQSPKYLFRKEGQNVTLSCEQNLNHDAMYWYRQDPGQGLRLIYYSQIVNDFQKGDIAEGYSVSREKKESFPLTVTSAQKNPTAFYLCASSKGTGNSYEQYFGPGTRLTVT.

This rearrangement joins TRBV27 to TRBJ2-7; 9 bases are shared with TRBD2. The CDR3 runs to 15 residues. Trimming cost V 3 bases and J 2 bases; bases outside gene matches: 5. Per the germline V gene, CDR1 is MNHEY and CDR2 is SMNVEV (reference sequence). Here the CDR3 reads CASSFLAGGPYEQYF. The CDR3 DNA sequence: TGTGCCAGCAGTTTCCTCGCGGGAGGGCCCTACGAGCAGTACTTC.

The chain employs TRBV11-2 and TRBJ1-2; 7 nucleotides align to TRBD1. The CDR3 has 15 amino acids. In germline, CDR1 is SGHAT, CDR2 FQNNGV. V gave up 4 bases and J gave up 5 bases; unmatched junction bases: 10. For the CDR3, the DNA is TGTGCCAGCAGCTCTAGTACAGGGGTAGGGTATGGCTACACCTTC. This sequence encodes CASSSSTGVGYGYTF.

V usage is TRBV9 and J usage is TRBJ2-3, with a weak D call TRBD2 (6 bases). This CDR3 contains 13 residues. V was shortened by 7 bases and J by 2 bases, with 11 bases between the two germline ends. Looked up from germline, CDR1 is SGDLS and CDR2 is YYNGEE. The DNA of the CDR3 is TGTGCCAGCCCCTGCGGGGCCACAGATACGCAGTATTTT. It is translated as CASPCGATDTQYF.

The chain combines TRBV7-9 with TRBJ1-6, with a weak D call TRBD1 (6 bases). Per germline, CDR1 SEHNR and CDR2 FQNEAQ (reference sequence). V was trimmed by 1 base and J by 10 bases, leaving 8 bases between them. The CDR3 totals 13 residues. CDR3 nucleotide sequence: TGTGCCAGCAGCTTAGGGACAGCGTCACCCCTCCACTTT. Its protein product is CASSLGTASPLHF.

The CDR3 loop is CASSGLPYPSGGAMGTDTQYF. The CDR3 coding sequence is TGTGCCAGCAGTGGCTTACCGTACCCTAGCGGGGGGGCGATGGGTACAGATACGCAGTATTTT. This chain connects TRBV2 to TRBJ2-3, with 12 bases identical to TRBD2. Germline assignment: CDR1 SNHLY and CDR2 FYNNEI. The CDR3 sequence is 21 residues long. V was pared by 4 bases and J by 3 bases, with 20 bases of the junction left unmatched. The whole variable domain, filled in from reference TRBV2 and TRBJ2-3, reads EPEVTQTPSHQVTQMGQEVILRCVPISNHLYFYWYRQILGQKVEFLVSFYNNEISEKSEIFDDQFSVERPDGSNFTLKIRSTKLEDSAMYFCASSGLPYPSGGAMGTDTQYFGPGTRLTVL.

The V call is TRBV29-1, the J call TRBJ2-7; 8 positions agree with TRBD1. The CDR3 is 14 amino acids. With 0 bases clipped from V and 2 bases from J, the junction kept 3 bases outside the gene matches. Germline-derived CDR1 and CDR2 are SQVTM and ANQGSEA. The CDR3 DNA reads as TGCAGCGTTGAAGAGGACAGGGCCCCCTACGAGCAGTACTTC. This codes for CSVEEDRAPYEQYF.

V gene TRBV2 combines with J gene TRBJ2-2, with 13 bases identical to TRBD2. Germline V CDR1 and CDR2: SNHLY, FYNNEI. Germline trimming cut 6 bases from V and 7 bases from J; bases unmatched to any gene: 2. The CDR3 has 14 residues. CDR3 residues: CASRLAGGHGELFF. The CDR3, as DNA: TGTGCCAGCAGACTAGCGGGGGGGCACGGGGAGCTGTTTTTT.

This chain joins TRBV5-6 and TRBJ1-4, with 9 bases aligning to TRBD1. In germline, CDR1 is SGHDT, CDR2 YYEEEE. V gave up 2 bases and J gave up 8 bases; unmatched junction bases: 4. The CDR3 has 14 residues. This CDR3 is CASSFGQGPEKLFF. The DNA of the CDR3 is TGTGCCAGCAGCTTCGGACAGGGGCCCGAAAAACTGTTTTTT.

The V and J genes are TRBV13 and TRBJ2-7, with D perhaps matching TRBD1 (6 bases). This CDR3 spans 14 amino acids. Germline CDR1 is PRHDT and CDR2 is FYEKMQ (reference sequence). The V and J ends lost 3 bases and 9 bases respectively, with 18 bases between them. CDR3 amino acids: CASSLAGAEDGQYF. The CDR3 DNA sequence: TGTGCCAGCAGCTTGGCAGGGGCTGAGGACGGGCAGTACTTC.

The CDR3 sequence: CASSPRDGLSYEQYF. DNA of the CDR3: TGTGCCAGCAGTCCGCGGGACGGGCTTTCCTACGAGCAGTACTTC. V gene TRBV28 combines with J gene TRBJ2-7, with D perhaps TRBD2 (6 bases). The CDR3 consists of 15 residues. The germline V and J ends were trimmed by 5 bases and 1 base, with 15 bases remaining between them. Germline CDR1 MDHEN, CDR2 SYDVKM. Supplemented by reference TRBV28 and TRBJ2-7, the full variable domain reads DVKVTQSSRYLVKRTGEKVFLECVQDMDHENMFWYRQDPGLGLRLIYFSYDVKMKEKGDIPEGYSVSREKKERFSLILESASTNQTSMYLCASSPRDGLSYEQYFGPGTRLTVT.

The chain links TRBV27 to TRBJ2-5; D ambiguous. The V gene's germline CDR1 is MNHEY and CDR2 SMNVEV (reference sequence). Trimming took off 1 base at V and 4 bases at J, with 7 bases between the two ends. CDR3 length: 13 amino acids. The CDR3 is CASSLYGGETQYF. The DNA of the CDR3 is TGTGCCAGCAGTTTATATGGCGGAGAGACCCAGTACTTC.

This clone was recorded a few times. The gene calls are TRBV10-1 and TRBJ2-7, with D possibly TRBD1 on 6 matching bases. Between the trimmed V and J ends, which lost 3 bases and 0 bases, there was a span of 12 bases. CDR1 is WNHNN, CDR2 SYGVQD, per germline (reference sequence). The CDR3 is 15 residues long. The CDR3 loop is CASSEGGPSSYEQYF. The CDR3 DNA follows: TGCGCCAGCAGTGAAGGGGGACCTAGCTCCTACGAGCAGTACTTC.

This clone appeared a single time. The rearrangement uses TRBV5-1 and TRBJ1-2; maybe TRBD1 (5 bases). Germline V gene data show CDR1 as SGHRS and CDR2 as YFSETQ. V was clipped by 9 bases and J by 4 bases, with 10 bases between them. This CDR3 spans 11 amino acids. The CDR3 DNA reads as TGCGCCAACCTGGACACCTATGGCTACACCTTC. Its protein is CANLDTYGYTF. Supplemented by reference TRBV5-1 and TRBJ1-2, the full variable domain reads KAGVTQTPRYLIKTRGQQVTLSCSPISGHRSVSWYQQTPGQGLQFLFEYFSETQRNKGNFPGRFSGRQFSNSRSEMNVSTLELGDSALYLCANLDTYGYTFGSGTRLTVV.

This chain uses TRBV6-5 with TRBJ1-2; D not certain. Germline assignment: CDR1 MNHEY and CDR2 SVGAGI. The V gene lost 2 bases and the J gene lost 0 bases, with 7 bases spanning the gap. The CDR3 totals 14 residues. The CDR3 spells CASSYDSSNYGYTF. Written as DNA, the CDR3 is TGTGCCAGCAGTTACGACTCCTCTAACTATGGCTACACCTTC.

V usage is TRBV25-1 and J usage is TRBJ1-3, with 8 nucleotides matching TRBD1. Unmatched junction bases numbered 10, after V lost 4 bases and J lost 5 bases. CDR1 MGHDK and CDR2 SYGVNS come from the germline V gene. The CDR3 runs to 16 residues. CDR3 nucleotide sequence: TGTGCCAGCAGTGCAACGACGACAGGGGAAAGAAACACCATATATTTT. This gives the protein CASSATTTGERNTIYF.

The rearrangement uses TRBV6-1 and TRBJ1-6; 7 nucleotides agree with TRBD1. This CDR3 is 15 amino acids long. The junction had 4 bases not matched to a gene; V was cut back by 3 bases and J by 5 bases. Germline CDR1 and CDR2: MNHNS and SASEGT. This CDR3 is CASSELDRHNSPLHF. CDR3 coding DNA: TGTGCCAGCAGTGAGTTGGACAGGCATAATTCACCCCTCCACTTT.

The CDR3: CASSLDRVYGNTIYF. For the CDR3, the DNA is TGTGCCAGCAGCCTGGACAGGGTATATGGAAACACCATATATTTT. The chain joins TRBV7-6 to TRBJ1-3, with 8 bases identical to TRBD1. Germline V gives CDR1 SGHVS, CDR2 FNYEAQ. CDR3 length: 15 amino acids. V trimming: 5 bases; J trimming: 3 bases; junction bases outside the gene matches: 6. Supplemented by reference TRBV7-6 and TRBJ1-3, the full variable domain reads GAGVSQSPRYKVTKRGQDVALRCDPISGHVSLYWYRQALGQGPEFLTYFNYEAQQDKSGLPNDRFSAERPEGSISTLTIQRTEQRDSAMYRCASSLDRVYGNTIYFGEGSWLTVV.

This chain links TRBV2 with TRBJ1-1, with 9 bases lining up with TRBD1. In germline, CDR1 is SNHLY, CDR2 FYNNEI. The ends lost 9 bases at V and 1 base at J; junction bases unmatched: 15. The CDR3 sequence is 17 residues long. The CDR3 DNA sequence: TGTGCCAGGGAGAGCACAGGGGGCTTCAGCGGGAACACTGAAGCTTTCTTT. Translated: CARESTGGFSGNTEAFF.

This chain joins TRBV11-2 and TRBJ2-1; perhaps TRBD2 as D (5 bases). The ends were cut back, 0 bases at V and 0 bases at J, with 12 bases in the middle. This CDR3 has 17 amino acids. The V gene's germline CDR1 is SGHAT and CDR2 FQNNGV. DNA of the CDR3: TGTGCCAGCAGCTTAGATCGGGTGGGGAGCTCCTACAATGAGCAGTTCTTC. It is translated as CASSLDRVGSSYNEQFF.

The V and J genes are TRBV9 and TRBJ1-1; D remains ambiguous. Germline lookup yields CDR1 SGDLS and CDR2 YYNGEE. This CDR3 is 13 amino acids long. The V end was cut by 4 bases, the J end by 1 base, with 8 bases between. In nucleotides, the CDR3 is TGTGCCAGCAGCCCTTATTCGAACACTGAAGCTTTCTTT. Translating gives CASSPYSNTEAFF.

This chain uses TRBV27 with TRBJ2-2; 9 bases match TRBD1. Germline CDR1 MNHEY, CDR2 SMNVEV (reference sequence). The CDR3 covers 15 residues. V was pared by 5 bases and J by 5 bases, with 6 bases of the junction left unmatched. The CDR3 region is CASSDRDRVTGELFF. The CDR3 DNA reads TGTGCCAGCAGTGACCGGGACAGGGTAACCGGGGAGCTGTTTTTT.

The chain uses TRBV27 and TRBJ2-5, with TRBD2 as a possible D gene (5 bases). This CDR3 has 13 amino acids. V was shortened by 8 bases and J by 8 bases, with 18 bases between the two germline ends. The germline gives CDR1 MNHEY, CDR2 SMNVEV (reference sequence). The CDR3 loop reads CASWPTAGNTQYF. CDR3 sequence (DNA): TGTGCCAGCTGGCCCACCGCCGGGAACACCCAGTACTTC.